A selection of T cell receptor beta chains follows, all from one sample in a study of identifying expanded T cells in peripheral blood. The method was immunoSEQ multiplex PCR; TCRdb's version includes in-frame clones alone and lacks a portion of them. The data contain around 130,000 clones, less than 90% of them seen just once; the ten biggest clones take up 7.5% to 8.5%. Sequencing was performed on blood. Receptor source: a person between 18 and 75 years old in good health. The CDR3 runs from the conserved cysteine through the conserved F or W. The order of the fields is clone size, D gene, J gene, V gene, CDR3 protein, CDR3 DNA. D genes are given only for firm matches. Rows may omit the clone size; those that give it use once, few, many or a size class.

clone size: few; D gene: TRBD1; J gene: TRBJ1-1; V gene: TRBV2; CDR3 protein: CADTRDRGSTEAFF; CDR3 DNA: TGTGCCGATACCCGGGACAGGGGGAGCACTGAAGCTTTCTTT
clone size: .; D gene: TRBD2; J gene: TRBJ2-2; V gene: TRBV5-6; CDR3 protein: CASSSKLAGAAGELFF; CDR3 DNA: TGTGCCAGCAGCTCCAAACTAGCGGGAGCGGCCGGGGAGCTGTTTTTT
clone size: .; D gene: .; J gene: TRBJ2-2; V gene: TRBV5-6; CDR3 protein: CASRPNRAGTGELFF; CDR3 DNA: TGTGCCAGCAGACCAAACAGGGCCGGCACCGGGGAGCTGTTTTTT
clone size: .; D gene: TRBD1; J gene: TRBJ2-7; V gene: TRBV4-2; CDR3 protein: CASSQPSPDRGLPYEQYF; CDR3 DNA: TGTGCCAGCAGCCAACCATCCCCGGACAGGGGGCTCCCCTACGAGCAGTACTTC
clone size: .; D gene: .; J gene: TRBJ1-5; V gene: TRBV6-1; CDR3 protein: CASSVTGVQPQHF; CDR3 DNA: TGTGCCAGCAGTGTTACTGGGGTTCAGCCCCAGCATTTT
clone size: .; D gene: .; J gene: TRBJ2-5; V gene: TRBV29-1; CDR3 protein: CSVDPGTWETQYF; CDR3 DNA: TGCAGCGTTGATCCCGGGACCTGGGAGACCCAGTACTTC
clone size: .; D gene: .; J gene: TRBJ2-7; V gene: TRBV5-1; CDR3 protein: CASSLGEGYEQYF; CDR3 DNA: TGCGCCAGCAGCTTGGGGGAAGGGTACGAGCAGTACTTC
clone size: .; D gene: .; J gene: TRBJ2-5; V gene: TRBV5-1; CDR3 protein: CASSPRERVRKETQYF; CDR3 DNA: TGCGCCAGCAGCCCCCGAGAACGGGTCAGAAAAGAGACCCAGTACTTC
clone size: few; D gene: TRBD1; J gene: TRBJ1-5; V gene: TRBV19; CDR3 protein: CASSLGQGKRPQHF; CDR3 DNA: TGTGCCAGTAGTTTAGGACAGGGGAAGCGGCCCCAGCATTTT
clone size: .; D gene: TRBD2; J gene: TRBJ2-1; V gene: TRBV27; CDR3 protein: CASGLGRTSDNEQFF; CDR3 DNA: TGTGCCAGCGGCCTCGGGAGGACTAGCGACAATGAGCAGTTCTTC
clone size: .; D gene: .; J gene: TRBJ2-3; V gene: TRBV6-6; CDR3 protein: CASRFRAALPDTQYF; CDR3 DNA: TGTGCCAGCAGATTCCGGGCTGCCCTCCCGGATACGCAGTATTTT
clone size: .; D gene: .; J gene: TRBJ1-4; V gene: TRBV4-2; CDR3 protein: CASSRGEQGRHEKLFF; CDR3 DNA: TGTGCCAGCAGCCGAGGCGAACAGGGTAGGCACGAAAAACTGTTTTTT
clone size: .; D gene: .; J gene: TRBJ2-3; V gene: TRBV9; CDR3 protein: CASSVVGSDTQYF; CDR3 DNA: TGTGCCAGCAGCGTAGTTGGATCAGATACGCAGTATTTT
clone size: .; D gene: .; J gene: TRBJ2-1; V gene: TRBV7-2; CDR3 protein: CASSLSQPSYNEQFF; CDR3 DNA: TGTGCCAGCAGCTTAAGTCAGCCAAGCTACAATGAGCAGTTCTTC
clone size: once; D gene: .; J gene: TRBJ1-1; V gene: TRBV14; CDR3 protein: CASSRPTWNTEAFF; CDR3 DNA: TGTGCCAGCAGCCGCCCTACCTGGAACACTGAAGCTTTCTTT
clone size: .; D gene: TRBD1; J gene: TRBJ1-5; V gene: TRBV15; CDR3 protein: CATGDRGREAQPQHF; CDR3 DNA: TGTGCTACAGGCGACAGGGGGCGTGAAGCTCAGCCCCAGCATTTT
clone size: .; D gene: .; J gene: TRBJ2-7; V gene: TRBV28; CDR3 protein: CASSLSIKGMNGKYF; CDR3 DNA: TGTGCCAGCAGTTTATCGATCAAGGGGATGAACGGGAAGTACTTC